The 13 T cell receptor beta chains below all came from one sample that was sequenced in a study of immune evolution from preneoplasia to lung adenocarcinoma. Clones were sequenced by immunoSEQ multiplex PCR, and TCRdb holds only the in-frame ones, with some missing. The sample has several thousand clones; roughly four fifths are singletons. Sequencing used FFPE adjacent normal lung tissue. The receptors were gathered from a donor at least 70 years old with lung adenocarcinoma.

This clone was counted only a few times. This chain uses TRBV30 with TRBJ1-1, with 8 bases identical to TRBD1. Germline CDR1 is GTSNPN and CDR2 is SVGIG (reference sequence). CDR3 length equals 13 residues. The V and J ends lost 0 bases and 6 bases, in that order; junction bases with no gene match: 3. The CDR3 protein is CAWSVHRGSEAFF. Written as DNA, the CDR3 is TGTGCCTGGAGTGTACACAGGGGGTCTGAAGCTTTCTTT.

The rearrangement links TRBV7-9 to TRBJ2-7; perhaps D is TRBD1 or TRBD2 (5 bases each). V was clipped by 7 bases and J by 0 bases, with 16 bases between them. CDR1 and CDR2 from the germline V gene are SEHNR and FQNEAQ (reference sequence). This CDR3 comprises 15 residues. The CDR3 DNA reads as TGTGCCAGCACCCGCTTGGGGGTAAACTCCTACGAGCAGTACTTC. Encoded protein: CASTRLGVNSYEQYF.

The gene calls are TRBV7-9 and TRBJ2-3; D is perhaps TRBD1 (5 bases). This CDR3 comprises 15 residues. Germline CDR1 and CDR2: SEHNR and FQNEAQ (reference sequence). Trimming took off 7 bases at V and 4 bases at J, with 18 bases between the two ends. CDR3 amino acids: CASNLVGDLSDTQYF. CDR3 nucleotides: TGTGCCAGCAACCTAGTAGGGGATCTGTCAGATACGCAGTATTTT.

This clone was counted only a few times. The rearrangement uses TRBV7-9 and TRBJ2-2; D remains unclear. CDR1 is SEHNR and CDR2 is FQNEAQ in the germline V gene (reference sequence). Trimming removed 4 bases from V and 2 bases from J, with 11 bases in between. The CDR3 loop spans 15 amino acids. CDR3 amino acids: CASSYNNRNTGELFF. The CDR3 DNA is TGTGCCAGCAGCTACAACAACCGAAACACCGGGGAGCTGTTTTTT.

This chain links TRBV6-5 with TRBJ1-4; D possibly corresponds to TRBD1 (5 bases). There are 15 residues in the CDR3. Germline assignment: CDR1 MNHEY and CDR2 SVGAGI. Trimming cost V 9 bases and J 5 bases, with 19 bases left between them. The CDR3 loop is CARRTQAKKNEKLFF. CDR3 in DNA: TGTGCCAGACGAACACAGGCTAAGAAGAATGAAAAACTGTTTTTT.

This clone was counted only a few times. CDR3 bases: TGTGCCAGCTCGAAAGGCGGGAGCTTCGAGCAGTACTTC. Protein sequence: CASSKGGSFEQYF. The chain uses TRBV6-5 and TRBJ2-7, with 7 bases lining up with TRBD2. J lost 6 bases, V lost 8 bases, and 10 bases had no gene match. CDR1 is MNHEY, CDR2 SVGAGI, per germline. This CDR3 region has 13 residues.

The chain joins TRBV9 to TRBJ2-1; tentative D call: TRBD2 (6 bases). In germline, CDR1 is SGDLS, CDR2 YYNGEE. The CDR3 loop spans 17 amino acids. V lost 0 bases and J 4 bases, leaving 17 bases between the germline ends. The CDR3 sequence is CASSVGLSAGKYNEQFF. The DNA of the CDR3 is TGTGCCAGCAGCGTAGGACTGTCGGCGGGGAAGTACAATGAGCAGTTCTTC.

The CDR3 bases are TGTGCCAGCAGCTTAGAGAGTACGAAAGAGACCCAGTACTTC. Its translation is CASSLESTKETQYF. The chain has TRBV7-2 and TRBJ2-5; D is undetermined. There are 14 residues in the CDR3. V was cut by 1 base and J by 3 bases, with 9 bases left in between. The V gene's germline CDR1 is SGHTA and CDR2 FQGNSA. Together with reference TRBV7-2 and TRBJ2-5, the CDR3 gives the full variable domain: GAGVSQSPSNKVTEKGKDVELRCDPISGHTALYWYRQSLGQGLEFLIYFQGNSAPDKSGLPSDRFSAERTGGSVSTLTIQRTQQEDSAVYLCASSLESTKETQYFGPGTRLLVL.

CDR3 region: CASSVGSLRTEAFF. The CDR3 nucleotides read TGCGCCAGCAGTGTGGGTTCCCTGAGGACTGAAGCTTTCTTT. V is TRBV10-1 and J is TRBJ1-1; D is unresolved. Germline V gives CDR1 WNHNN, CDR2 SYGVQD (reference sequence). The CDR3 has 14 amino acids. V gave up 4 bases and J gave up 5 bases, with 14 bases separating them.

The gene calls are TRBV7-6 and TRBJ2-1; D might be TRBD1 (6 bases). The germline gives CDR1 SGHVS, CDR2 FNYEAQ. Trimming took 1 base from V and 9 from J, leaving 25 bases between them. The CDR3 is 18 residues long. The CDR3 is CASSLGRQGSTHSGEQFF. CDR3 DNA: TGTGCCAGCAGCTTAGGTAGGCAGGGGAGTACCCATTCAGGTGAGCAGTTCTTC.

V usage is TRBV30 and J usage is TRBJ2-2; TRBD2 is a possible D gene (5 bases). Germline loops: CDR1 GTSNPN, CDR2 SVGIG (reference sequence). V was clipped by 1 base and J by 7 bases, with 10 bases between them. CDR3 size: 13 residues. The DNA for the CDR3 is TGTGCCTGGAGTGCAAGGGAGCACGGGGAGCTGTTTTTT. Protein sequence: CAWSAREHGELFF.

In this sample, this clone turned up a few times. J is TRBJ2-7 and V is TRBV4-3; D ambiguous. V dropped 4 bases and J dropped 12 bases, with 22 bases sitting between them. Germline V gives CDR1 LGHNA, CDR2 YSLEER. The CDR3 has 14 amino acids. The CDR3 DNA reads as TGCGCCAGCAGCCCTGACCGAAGCCGCCCCCAGAGGTACTTC. It codes for CASSPDRSRPQRYF.

This chain links TRBV7-2 with TRBJ2-4; D unclear. Germline-derived CDR1 and CDR2 are SGHTA and FQGNSA. This CDR3 region has 15 residues. V shed 3 bases and J shed 0 bases, with 9 bases lying between them. In nucleotides, the CDR3 is TGTGCCAGCAGCTTGCCTACGGGAGCCAAAAACATTCAGTACTTC. Translation gives CASSLPTGAKNIQYF.